This TCR beta chain was profiled in a study of blood T cell repertoires in COVID-19. Germline CDR1 reads ENHRY; CDR2 reads SYGVKD. Trimming at V came to 4 bases and at J to 1 base, leaving 7 bases not matched to a gene. This CDR3 has 17 amino acids. Clones were read by immunoSEQ multiplex PCR, and TCRdb kept only the in-frame ones, dropping some. The repertoire holds 380,000 or so clones, approximately 86% seen once, with roughly 2% in the top ten. The sample comprised PBMCs or T cells enriched from blood (not recorded which). This chain joins TRBV10-3 and TRBJ2-1, with 10 positions matching TRBD2. This TCR was sampled from a middle-aged woman with acute COVID-19. CDR3 protein: CAISAASGGQSYNEQFF. CDR3 nucleotide sequence: TGTGCCATCAGTGCGGCTAGCGGGGGTCAGTCCTACAATGAGCAGTTCTTC.